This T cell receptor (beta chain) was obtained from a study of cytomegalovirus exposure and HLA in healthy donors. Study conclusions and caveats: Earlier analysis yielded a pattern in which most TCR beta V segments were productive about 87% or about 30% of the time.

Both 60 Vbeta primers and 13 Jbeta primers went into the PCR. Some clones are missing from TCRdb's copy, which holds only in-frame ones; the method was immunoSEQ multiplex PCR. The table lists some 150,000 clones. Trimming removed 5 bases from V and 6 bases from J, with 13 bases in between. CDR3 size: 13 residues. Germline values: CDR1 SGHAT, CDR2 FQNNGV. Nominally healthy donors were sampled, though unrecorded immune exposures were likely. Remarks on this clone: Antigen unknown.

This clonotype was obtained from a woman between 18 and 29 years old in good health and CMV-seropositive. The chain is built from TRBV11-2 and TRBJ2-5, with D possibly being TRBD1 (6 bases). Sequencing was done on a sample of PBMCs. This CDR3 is CASSPLGAKTQYF. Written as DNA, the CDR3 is TGTGCCAGCAGCCCCCTGGGGGCGAAGACCCAGTACTTC. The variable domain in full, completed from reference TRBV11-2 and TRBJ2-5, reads EAGVAQSPRYKIIEKRQSVAFWCNPISGHATLYWYQQILGQGPKLLIQFQNNGVVDDSQLPKDRFSAERLKGVDSTLKIQPAKLEDSAVYLCASSPLGAKTQYFGPGTRLLVL.